This T cell receptor beta chain was found in a study of Ad26.COV2.S vaccination and SARS-CoV-2 variants. Study-level information: Each vaccinee took Ad26.COV2.S intramuscularly, once or twice 56 days apart.

Comment on this clone: Its specificity is not known.

General study points: Those who received vaccine or placebo ended up with similar non-spike TCR breadth.

Using immunoSEQ multiplex PCR, the repertoire was profiled, and TCRdb retains in-frame clones only, with some absent. The sample comprises a few hundred thousand clones, roughly 90% of which are singletons, and approximately 12% rests with the top ten. V was pared by 3 bases and J by 3 bases, with 8 bases of the junction left unmatched. The V gene's germline CDR1 is KGHSH and CDR2 LQKENI. There are 17 residues in the CDR3. Treatment indicated: roughly 19 received Ad26.COV2.S at low or high dose, single or two shots; 5 received placebo; per-sample allocation not given. All samples were drawn on day 63, counting from the first vaccine or placebo injection. A Boston donor was an adult aged 18-55 years. Expressing Wuhan-strain SARS-CoV-2 spike, an Ad26 vector served as the vaccine.

Sequenced material: peripheral blood, taken in a trial of Ad26.COV2.S vaccine versus placebo. The receptor was isolated from a person between 18 and 60 years old who received the Ad26.COV2.S COVID-19 vaccine or a placebo. The V gene is TRBV18, the J gene TRBJ2-7; TRBD2 aligns across 13 bases. This CDR3 reads CASSPGLAGARVYEQYF. In nucleotides, the CDR3 is TGTGCCAGCTCACCTGGACTAGCGGGAGCCCGCGTCTACGAGCAGTACTTC.